The T cell receptor beta chain described here comes from a study of radiation and T cells in renal cell carcinoma. Study-wide results and limits: From baseline, blood top tumor clonotypes peaked at 2 weeks post-radiation.

Using immunoSEQ multiplex PCR, the repertoire was profiled, and TCRdb retains in-frame clones only, with some absent. The top ten hold roughly 30% of the sample, which has some 30,000 clones, roughly 80% seen once. Noted time point: blood 4 weeks post-SBRT, at nephrectomy. Treatment reported: 15 Gy SBRT to primary tumor, nephrectomy 4 weeks later. Nephrectomy followed 15 Gy stereotactic body radiation by 4 weeks. Clear cell pathology was present in this patient's renal cell carcinoma. This CDR3 is built from 18 residues. The germline gives CDR1 SNHLY, CDR2 FYNNEI. Trimming took 0 bases from V and 6 from J; bases not matched to a gene: 9. A word on this clone: The target antigen is unknown.

The TCR was taken from a man in his 60s with renal cell carcinoma. V is TRBV2 and J is TRBJ2-5; 14 bases match TRBD2. Sequenced material: blood, taken from a patient whose treatment included radiotherapy and nephrectomy. CDR3 bases: TGTGCCAGCAGTGAAGCGCTCGGGACTAGCGGGAGACGGAAGACCCAGTACTTC. It is translated as CASSEALGTSGRRKTQYF.